These 4 T cell receptor beta chains were all obtained from the same sample, sequenced in a study of blood T cell repertoires in COVID-19. TCRdb keeps only in-frame clones here, not all; method: immunoSEQ multiplex PCR. The sample lists 55,000 to 80,000 clones, roughly 89% seen once, with approximately 10% in the top ten. Sequences were obtained from peripheral blood. Receptor source: a man at least 80 years old with acute or convalescent COVID-19.

This chain joins TRBV5-6 and TRBJ1-5; tentatively, D is TRBD1 (6 bases). CDR3 length equals 15 residues. CDR1 and CDR2 (germline): SGHDT, YYEEEE. Trimming shortened V by 4 bases and J by 6 bases, and 17 bases separated the two germline ends. For the CDR3, the DNA is TGTGCCAGCAGCCCGGGCGGGGGCACAACTCAGCCCCAGCATTTT. This codes for CASSPGGGTTQPQHF.

This chain connects TRBV29-1 to TRBJ2-1, with D possibly being TRBD2 (5 bases). Trimming removed 2 bases from V and 0 bases from J, with 8 bases in between. CDR3 size: 14 residues. Germline V gene lookup returns CDR1 SQVTM and CDR2 ANQGSEA. The CDR3 region is CSVERGSSYNEQFF. As DNA, the CDR3 is TGCAGCGTTGAACGGGGTAGCTCCTACAATGAGCAGTTCTTC.

The CDR3 sequence: CASRSGTGGASGEQYF. The CDR3 DNA sequence: TGTGCCAGCAGATCCGGGACAGGGGGCGCATCGGGGGAGCAGTACTTC. V and J are TRBV11-2 and TRBJ2-7; 12 positions match TRBD1. The V and J ends lost 6 bases and 7 bases, in that order; junction bases with no gene match: 13. The CDR3 extends over 16 amino acids. Germline loops: CDR1 SGHAT, CDR2 FQNNGV.

The chain employs TRBV20-1 and TRBJ1-1, with D unclear. Germline V gene sequence: CDR1 DFQATT, CDR2 SNEGSKA (reference sequence). Trimming cost V 3 bases and J 1 base, with 12 bases left between them. CDR3 size: 14 residues. CDR3 residues: CSASNRLENTEAFF. The DNA of the CDR3 is TGCAGTGCTAGTAACAGATTGGAGAACACTGAAGCTTTCTTT.